Listed below are T cell receptor beta chains from one sample, sequenced in a study of blood T cell repertoires in COVID-19. Repertoires were generated with immunoSEQ multiplex PCR, while TCRdb's copy carries only in-frame clones and drops some. The table shows over 200,000 clones, with roughly four fifths occurring only once. The sample consisted of peripheral blood. All receptors derive from a woman in her forties or fifties with active or convalescent COVID-19. CDR3s include the opening cysteine and the closing phenylalanine or tryptophan. D genes are given only for firm matches. Size is omitted from some rows. Given values are once, few, many or a class for expanded clones.

abundance | d_gene | j_gene | v_gene | CDR3nt | CDR3aa
. | . | TRBJ2-1 | TRBV6-4 | TGTGCCAGCAGTGAGGGACTGACGGATGAGCAGTTCTTC | CASSEGLTDEQFF
. | . | TRBJ1-5 | TRBV23-1 | TGCGCCAGCAGACAGCACAATCAGCCCCAGCATTTT | CASRQHNQPQHF
. | TRBD1 | TRBJ1-6 | TRBV4-1 | TGCGCCAGCAGCCCTAAACCCGGGACAGGGGGCATCCCACCCCTCCACTTT | CASSPKPGTGGIPPLHF
. | . | TRBJ1-1 | TRBV5-6 | TGTGCCAGCAGCCCCCTCACGAGACAGGCGGAAGCTTTCTTT | CASSPLTRQAEAFF
. | . | TRBJ2-4 | TRBV27 | TGTGCCAGCAGTTTATCGCTTAGCGGTGCGGAGGCCAAAAACATTCAGTACTTC | CASSLSLSGAEAKNIQYF
. | . | TRBJ1-1 | TRBV4-2 | TGTGCCAGCAGCCAAGATCGTTGGGGAGGAGGCACTGAAGCTTTCTTT | CASSQDRWGGGTEAFF
. | TRBD1 | TRBJ1-4 | TRBV6-1 | TGTGCCAGCAGTGAAGGACAGGGGTTTGAAAAACTGTTTTTT | CASSEGQGFEKLFF
. | TRBD2 | TRBJ2-3 | TRBV9 | TGTGCCAGCAGCGTAGGCGGGAGTATAAAGGGCATAAGCACAGATACGCAGTATTTT | CASSVGGSIKGISTDTQYF
. | TRBD1 | TRBJ1-1 | TRBV5-1 | TGCGCCAGCAGCCGTCCCGGGACAGGGATCACTGAAGCTTTCTTT | CASSRPGTGITEAFF
. | . | TRBJ1-5 | TRBV24-1 | TGTGCCACCAGTGAGGCAGGGAAGACCAATCAGCCCCAGCATTTT | CATSEAGKTNQPQHF
once | . | TRBJ1-5 | TRBV18 | TGTGCCAGCTGCCCGGCGACAGGCAATCAGCCCCAGCATTTT | CASCPATGNQPQHF
. | TRBD1 | TRBJ2-1 | TRBV11-2 | TGTGCCAGCAGCCTACGGGACAGGGGAAATGAGCAGTTCTTC | CASSLRDRGNEQFF
. | . | TRBJ2-3 | TRBV6-1 | TGTGCCAGCAGCCCCGATCTATCAACAGATACGCAGTATTTT | CASSPDLSTDTQYF
. | . | TRBJ2-2 | TRBV21-1 | TGTGCCAGCAGCTCGCCGGGACAGGGGACCGTCCTCGGGGAGCTGTTTTTT | CASSSPGQGTVLGELFF
. | . | TRBJ2-3 | TRBV7-9 | TGTGCCAGCAGCTTAGCCCCCCGAGGCGCCCGGATGGGTAATACGCAGTATTTT | CASSLAPRGARMGNTQYF
once | TRBD2 | TRBJ2-2 | TRBV2 | TGTGCCAGCAGATCTAGCGGGGGGAACACCGGGGAGCTGTTTTTT | CASRSSGGNTGELFF
. | . | TRBJ2-1 | TRBV6-2/TRBV6-3 | TGTGCCAGCAGCCGACCGGCGGGCTCCTACAATGAGCAGTTCTTC | CASSRPAGSYNEQFF
. | . | TRBJ2-5 | TRBV2 | TGTGCCAGCAGAAGCCGGGCAGGAGGGGAGACCCAGTACTTC | CASRSRAGGETQYF
. | . | TRBJ1-6 | TRBV12-3/TRBV12-4 | TGTGCCAGCAGTACAACCTATAATTCACCCCTCCACTTT | CASSTTYNSPLHF
. | TRBD2 | TRBJ2-7 | TRBV6-5 | TGTGCCAGCAGTTCTCTAGCGGGAGGGGAGTACGAGCAGTACTTC | CASSSLAGGEYEQYF
. | . | TRBJ1-1 | TRBV11-1 | TGTGCCAGCAGCCAGGAATTTCGGAACACTGAAGCTTTCTTT | CASSQEFRNTEAFF
. | . | TRBJ1-1 | TRBV7-9 | TGTGCCAGCAGCCCTGGACCGGGACAGAACACTGAAGCTTTCTTT | CASSPGPGQNTEAFF
many | . | TRBJ2-5 | TRBV11-2 | TGTGCCAGCAGCAAGAGGCGAAGTGAGACCCAGTACTTC | CASSKRRSETQYF
. | . | TRBJ2-6 | TRBV6-5 | TGTGCCAGCAGTTTCCTCTCTGGGGCCAACGTCCTGACTTTC | CASSFLSGANVLTF
. | TRBD1 | TRBJ1-1 | TRBV5-8 | TGTGCCGCAGATCCGGGGGACAGTGTGAACACTGAAGCTTTCTTT | CAADPGDSVNTEAFF
. | TRBD1 | TRBJ1-5 | TRBV2 | TGTGCCAGCAACCCCAGGACAGGGGGAGGCAATCAGCCCCAGCATTTT | CASNPRTGGGNQPQHF
. | . | TRBJ1-1 | TRBV6-5 | TGTGCCAGCAGTTCTAGGAGTACAGGGAGTGAAGCTTTCTTT | CASSSRSTGSEAFF
. | . | TRBJ1-1 | TRBV6-5 | TGTGCCAGCACCGGGAACACTGAAGCTTTCTTT | CASTGNTEAFF
. | . | TRBJ1-6 | TRBV6-4 | TGTGCCAGCAGTGACTCAACAGAAAATTCACCCCTCCACTTT | CASSDSTENSPLHF
. | . | TRBJ2-3 | TRBV12-3/TRBV12-4 | TGTGCCAGCCTCCCCGCGGCGGTAGATACGCAGTATTTT | CASLPAAVDTQYF
once | . | TRBJ1-2 | TRBV6-5 | TGTGCCAGCAGTTACAGGGGGAACGGCTACACCTTC | CASSYRGNGYTF
. | TRBD1 | TRBJ2-1 | TRBV24-1 | TGTGCCACCAGTGACCCGGGACAGGGAGGCAATGAGCAGTTCTTC | CATSDPGQGGNEQFF
. | TRBD2 | TRBJ2-3 | TRBV3-1/TRBV3-2 | TGTGCCAGCAGCCTCTTCCCCAGCGGGGCTAGCACAGATACGCAGTATTTT | CASSLFPSGASTDTQYF
. | . | TRBJ1-5 | TRBV18 | TGTGCCAGCTCCGTAGGACAGAGCAATCAGCCCCAGCATTTT | CASSVGQSNQPQHF
. | TRBD2 | TRBJ2-1 | TRBV9 | TGTGCCAGCAGCGTAGGGGGGACTAGCGGGAGATCCTCCTACAATGAGCAGTTCTTC | CASSVGGTSGRSSYNEQFF
. | . | TRBJ1-2 | TRBV7-6 | TGTGCCAGCAGCGTAGAACAGGGAAAGGGTGGCTACACCTTC | CASSVEQGKGGYTF
. | . | TRBJ1-2 | TRBV28 | TGTGCCAGCAGCTCCGGGATACCTGGCTACACCTTC | CASSSGIPGYTF
. | TRBD2 | TRBJ2-3 | TRBV5-4 | TGTGCCAGCAGCTGGGGAGCGGGAGGGGGCTCAGATACGCAGTATTTT | CASSWGAGGGSDTQYF
. | TRBD1 | TRBJ2-7 | TRBV19 | TGTGCCAGTAGTTACCAGGGGGCCTACGAGCAGTACTTC | CASSYQGAYEQYF
once | . | TRBJ1-5 | TRBV2 | TGTGCCAGCAGCCAAGCGGGGGGTAATCAGCCCCAGCATTTT | CASSQAGGNQPQHF
. | . | TRBJ1-1 | TRBV29-1 | TGCAGCGTGATGACGGGGAACACTGAAGCTTTCTTT | CSVMTGNTEAFF
. | TRBD1 | TRBJ2-1 | TRBV7-6 | TGTGCCAGCAGCTTAGCATGGGTCCGGACAGGGAGCTCCTACAATGAGCAGTTCTTC | CASSLAWVRTGSSYNEQFF
. | . | TRBJ1-1 | TRBV27 | TGTGCCAGCAGTTTAGTTCTGACAGGCTTCACTGAAGCTTTCTTT | CASSLVLTGFTEAFF
. | . | TRBJ1-1 | TRBV7-2 | TGTGCCAGCAGCTTAGGACCGGGGAACACTGAAGCTTTCTTT | CASSLGPGNTEAFF
. | . | TRBJ1-4 | TRBV5-6 | TGTGCCAGCAGCTCACCGGGGGGCACTAATGAAAAACTGTTTTTT | CASSSPGGTNEKLFF
once | . | TRBJ2-2 | TRBV5-1 | TGCGCCAGCAGCCTGACTAGTAACACCGGGGAGCTGTTTTTT | CASSLTSNTGELFF
. | . | TRBJ1-6 | TRBV5-1 | TGCGCCAGCAGCAGGGATGTCGGGGTTTCACCCCTCCACTTT | CASSRDVGVSPLHF
. | . | TRBJ1-4 | TRBV2 | TGTGCCAGCATGAGAGGATTGGATGAAAAACTGTTTTTT | CASMRGLDEKLFF
. | TRBD2 | TRBJ2-2 | TRBV19 | TGTGCCAGTAGTATATACCGTCCTAGCGGCACCGGGGAGCTGTTTTTT | CASSIYRPSGTGELFF
. | . | TRBJ1-1 | TRBV7-9 | TGTGCCAGCAGCTTGTATTCGGGGAACACTGAAGCTTTCTTT | CASSLYSGNTEAFF
once | . | TRBJ1-3 | TRBV5-1 | TGCGCCAGCAGCCCCGGTGCAGGGGGAAACACCATATATTTT | CASSPGAGGNTIYF
few | TRBD1 | TRBJ1-1 | TRBV9 | TGTGCCAGCAGCGTACAAGACAGGGGGCTGAGTGAAGCTTTCTTT | CASSVQDRGLSEAFF
. | TRBD1 | TRBJ1-5 | TRBV7-3 | TGTGCCAGCAGTCTGGACAGGGATCAGCCCCAGCATTTT | CASSLDRDQPQHF
. | TRBD2 | TRBJ2-7 | TRBV6-5 | TGTGCCAGCAGTTCCCTTGGGGCGGGAGGACTTCGCGAGCAGTACTTC | CASSSLGAGGLREQYF
. | . | TRBJ2-7 | TRBV5-1 | TGCGCCAGCAGCCGCGACTACTACGAGCAGTACTTC | CASSRDYYEQYF
. | TRBD1 | TRBJ1-3 | TRBV9 | TGTGCCAGCAGCGGGGGACAGGGGGCTGGAAACACCATATATTTT | CASSGGQGAGNTIYF
. | TRBD1 | TRBJ1-6 | TRBV7-3 | TGTGCCAGCAGTACGTGGGGACAGGGGAATTCACCCCTCCACTTT | CASSTWGQGNSPLHF
once | . | TRBJ1-5 | TRBV10-2 | TGCGCCAGCAGTGAGTCGGGGCTCAATCAGCCCCAGCATTTT | CASSESGLNQPQHF
few | . | TRBJ1-2 | TRBV19 | TGTGCCAGTAGTATTTTTCCGGGACAATTAAGGTTC | CASSIFPGQLRF
once | TRBD1 | TRBJ1-6 | TRBV11-2 | TGTGCCAGCAGCTCCTGGACAGGGGGTAATTCACCCCTCCACTTT | CASSSWTGGNSPLHF